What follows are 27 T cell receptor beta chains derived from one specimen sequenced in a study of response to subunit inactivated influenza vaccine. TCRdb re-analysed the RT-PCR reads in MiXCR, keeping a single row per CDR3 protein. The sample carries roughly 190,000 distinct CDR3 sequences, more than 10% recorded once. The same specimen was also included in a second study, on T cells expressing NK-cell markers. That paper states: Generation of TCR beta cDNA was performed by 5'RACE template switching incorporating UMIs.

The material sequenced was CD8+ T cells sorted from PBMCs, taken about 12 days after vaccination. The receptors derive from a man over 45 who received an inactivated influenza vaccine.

The CDR3 DNA is TGTGCCAGTAGTATTCTCAAGGGGGGACAGGGGGTCCAACCCGGCGGGAATGAGCAGTTCTTC. Its protein product is CASSILKGGQGVQPGGNEQFF. The rearrangement uses TRBV19 and TRBJ2-1; 11 bases match TRBD1. CDR1 is LNHDA and CDR2 is SQIVND in the germline V gene (reference sequence). The CDR3 has 21 residues. V was pared by 3 bases and J by 7 bases, with 23 bases of the junction left unmatched.

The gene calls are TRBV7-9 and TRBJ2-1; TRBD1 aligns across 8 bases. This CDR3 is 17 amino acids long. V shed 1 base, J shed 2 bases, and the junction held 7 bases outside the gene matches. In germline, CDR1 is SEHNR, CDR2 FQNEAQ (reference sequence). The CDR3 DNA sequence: TGTGCCAGCAGCTTAGTTTTCGGGACAGGCGCCTACAATGAGCAGTTCTTC. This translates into CASSLVFGTGAYNEQFF. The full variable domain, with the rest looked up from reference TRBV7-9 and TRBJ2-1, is DTGVSQNPRHKITKRGQNVTFRCDPISEHNRLYWYRQTLGQGPEFLTYFQNEAQLEKSRLLSDRFSAERPKGSFSTLEIQRTEQGDSAMYLCASSLVFGTGAYNEQFFGPGTRLTVL.

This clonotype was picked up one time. CDR3 sequence (DNA): TGTGCCAGCAGTTTACAGGCGCTCAATGAGCAGTTCTTC. Translating it yields CASSLQALNEQFF. The rearrangement uses TRBV12-3 or TRBV12-4 and TRBJ2-1; no definite D call. Between the trimmed V and J ends, which lost 2 bases and 6 bases, there was a span of 8 bases. The CDR3 is 13 residues long.

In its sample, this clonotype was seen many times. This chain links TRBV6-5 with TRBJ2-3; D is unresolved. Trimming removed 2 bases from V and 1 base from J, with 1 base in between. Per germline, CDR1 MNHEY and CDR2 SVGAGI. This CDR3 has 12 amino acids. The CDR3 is CASSYGTDTQYF. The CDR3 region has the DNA TGTGCCAGCAGTTACGGCACAGATACGCAGTATTTT.

The CDR3 DNA is TGTGCCAGCAGCTTAGCGGCCCGGGACAGGGACTACGAGCAGTACTTC. Amino acid sequence: CASSLAARDRDYEQYF. V usage is TRBV7-2 and J usage is TRBJ2-7; 9 bases map to TRBD1. Trimming cost V 0 bases and J 3 bases; bases outside gene matches: 6. The CDR3 has 16 residues. Germline assignment: CDR1 SGHTA and CDR2 FQGNSA.

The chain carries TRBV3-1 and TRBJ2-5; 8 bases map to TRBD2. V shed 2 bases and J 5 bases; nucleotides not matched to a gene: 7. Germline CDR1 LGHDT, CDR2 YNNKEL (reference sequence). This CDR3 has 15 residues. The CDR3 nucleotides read TGTGCCAGCAGCCAAACGGGAGGGGACGGGGAGACCCAGTACTTC. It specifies CASSQTGGDGETQYF.

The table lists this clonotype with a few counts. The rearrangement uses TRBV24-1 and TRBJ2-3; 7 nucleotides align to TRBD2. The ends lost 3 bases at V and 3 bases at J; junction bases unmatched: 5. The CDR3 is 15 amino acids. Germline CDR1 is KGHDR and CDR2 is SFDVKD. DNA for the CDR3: TGTGCCACCAGTGATAGATTCGGGGGGACAGATACGCAGTATTTT. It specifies CATSDRFGGTDTQYF.

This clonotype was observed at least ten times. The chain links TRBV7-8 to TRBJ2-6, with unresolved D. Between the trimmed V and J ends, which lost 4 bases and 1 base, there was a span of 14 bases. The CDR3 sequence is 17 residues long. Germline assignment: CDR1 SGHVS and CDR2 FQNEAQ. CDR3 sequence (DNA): TGTGCCAGCAGCTCCGTCGTTTTGGGGTCTGGGGCCAACGTCCTGACTTTC. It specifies CASSSVVLGSGANVLTF. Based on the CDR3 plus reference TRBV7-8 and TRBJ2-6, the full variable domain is GAGVSQSPRYKVAKRGQDVALRCDPISGHVSLFWYQQALGQGPEFLTYFQNEAQLDKSGLPSDRFFAERPEGSVSTLKIQRTQQEDSAVYLCASSSVVLGSGANVLTFGAGSRLTVL.

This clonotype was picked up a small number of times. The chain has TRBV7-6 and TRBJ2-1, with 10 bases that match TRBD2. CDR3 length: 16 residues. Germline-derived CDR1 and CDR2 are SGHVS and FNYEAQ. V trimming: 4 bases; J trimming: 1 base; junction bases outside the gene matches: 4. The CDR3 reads CASSSASGRSYNEQFF. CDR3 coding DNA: TGTGCCAGCAGCTCAGCTAGCGGGAGATCCTACAATGAGCAGTTCTTC.

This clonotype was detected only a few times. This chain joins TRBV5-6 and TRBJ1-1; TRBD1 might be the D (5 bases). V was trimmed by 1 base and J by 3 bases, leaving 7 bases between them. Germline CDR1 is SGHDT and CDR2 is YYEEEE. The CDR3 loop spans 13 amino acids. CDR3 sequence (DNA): TGTGCCAGCAGCTTGTGGGGGGACACTGAAGCTTTCTTT. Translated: CASSLWGDTEAFF. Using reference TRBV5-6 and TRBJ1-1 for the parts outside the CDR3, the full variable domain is DAGVTQSPTHLIKTRGQQVTLRCSPKSGHDTVSWYQQALGQGPQFIFQYYEEEERQRGNFPDRFSGHQFPNYSSELNVNALLLGDSALYLCASSLWGDTEAFFGQGTRLTVV.

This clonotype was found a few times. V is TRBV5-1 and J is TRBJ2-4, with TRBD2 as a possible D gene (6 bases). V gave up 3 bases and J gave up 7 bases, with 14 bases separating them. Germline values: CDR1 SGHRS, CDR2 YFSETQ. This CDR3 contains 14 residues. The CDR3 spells CASSWGDGENIQYF. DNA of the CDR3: TGCGCCAGCAGCTGGGGGGACGGGGAGAACATTCAGTACTTC.

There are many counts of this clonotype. CDR3 amino acids: CASSLSPGGGSYNEQFF. CDR3 coding DNA: TGTGCCAGCAGCTTATCCCCTGGCGGGGGCTCCTACAATGAGCAGTTCTTC. V is TRBV7-3 and J is TRBJ2-1; 7 positions agree with TRBD2. CDR1 is SGHTA, CDR2 FQGTGA, per germline. The CDR3 runs 17 residues. Losses at the gene ends were 2 bases for V and 0 bases for J; bases not matched to a gene: 7.

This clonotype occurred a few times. The DNA for the CDR3 is TGTGCCAGCAGCGTAGACTCTCCCCGCACAGATACGCAGTATTTT. Its translation: CASSVDSPRTDTQYF. The rearrangement joins TRBV9 to TRBJ2-3; D is unclear. Trimming shortened V by 0 bases and J by 1 base, and 9 bases separated the two germline ends. CDR1 and CDR2 from the germline V gene are SGDLS and YYNGEE. This CDR3 is 15 amino acids long.

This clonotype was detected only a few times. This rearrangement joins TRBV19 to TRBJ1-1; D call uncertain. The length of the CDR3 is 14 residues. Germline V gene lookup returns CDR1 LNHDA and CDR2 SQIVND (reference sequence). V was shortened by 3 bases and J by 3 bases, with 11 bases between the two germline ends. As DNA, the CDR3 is TGTGCCAGTAGTATTGAGGGTTCGCACACTGAAGCTTTCTTT. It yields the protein CASSIEGSHTEAFF.

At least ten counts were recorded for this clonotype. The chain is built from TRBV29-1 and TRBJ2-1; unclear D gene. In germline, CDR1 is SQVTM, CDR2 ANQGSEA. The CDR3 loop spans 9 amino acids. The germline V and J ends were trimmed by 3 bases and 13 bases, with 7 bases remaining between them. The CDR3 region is CSVDGSQFF. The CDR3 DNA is TGCAGCGTTGACGGGTCCCAGTTCTTC.

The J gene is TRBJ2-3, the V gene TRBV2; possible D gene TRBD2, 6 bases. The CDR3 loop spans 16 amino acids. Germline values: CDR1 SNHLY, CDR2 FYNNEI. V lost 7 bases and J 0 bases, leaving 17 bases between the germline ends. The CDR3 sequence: CASTHYGRSSTDTQYF. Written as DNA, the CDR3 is TGTGCCAGCACCCACTACGGGAGATCTAGCACAGATACGCAGTATTTT.

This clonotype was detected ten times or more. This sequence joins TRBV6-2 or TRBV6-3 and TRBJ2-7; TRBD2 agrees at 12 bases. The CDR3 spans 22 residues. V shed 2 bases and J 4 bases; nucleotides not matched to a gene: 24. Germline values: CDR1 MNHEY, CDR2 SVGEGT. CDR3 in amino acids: CASSYGPTGPPLETSGRYEQYF. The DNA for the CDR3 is TGTGCCAGCAGTTACGGGCCAACTGGACCACCGTTGGAGACTAGCGGGAGATACGAGCAGTACTTC.

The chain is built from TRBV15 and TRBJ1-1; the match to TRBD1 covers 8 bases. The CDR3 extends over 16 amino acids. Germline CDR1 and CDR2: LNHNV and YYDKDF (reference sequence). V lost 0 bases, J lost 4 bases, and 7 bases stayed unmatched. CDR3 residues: CATSRDRTGWFTEAFF. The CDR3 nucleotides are TGTGCCACCAGCAGAGATCGGACAGGGTGGTTCACTGAAGCTTTCTTT.

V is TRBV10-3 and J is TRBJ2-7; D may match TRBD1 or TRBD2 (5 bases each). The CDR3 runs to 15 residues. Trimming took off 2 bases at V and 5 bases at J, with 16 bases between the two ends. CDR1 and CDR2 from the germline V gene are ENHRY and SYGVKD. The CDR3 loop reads CAISEPWGRDDEQYF. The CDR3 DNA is TGTGCCATCAGTGAGCCGTGGGGCAGGGACGACGAGCAGTACTTC.

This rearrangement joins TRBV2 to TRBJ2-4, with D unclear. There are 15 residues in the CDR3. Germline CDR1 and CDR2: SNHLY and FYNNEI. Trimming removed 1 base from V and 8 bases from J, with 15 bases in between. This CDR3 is CASSEGSPRADIQYF. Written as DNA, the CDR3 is TGTGCCAGCAGTGAAGGGTCCCCCCGCGCGGACATTCAGTACTTC.

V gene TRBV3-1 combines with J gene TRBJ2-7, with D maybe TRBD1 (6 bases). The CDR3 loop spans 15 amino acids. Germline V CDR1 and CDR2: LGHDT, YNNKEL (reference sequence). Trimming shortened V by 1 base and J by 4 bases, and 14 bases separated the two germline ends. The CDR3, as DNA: TGTGCCAGCAGCCAAGGAGCGGCAGGGGTGTACGAGCAGTACTTC. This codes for CASSQGAAGVYEQYF.

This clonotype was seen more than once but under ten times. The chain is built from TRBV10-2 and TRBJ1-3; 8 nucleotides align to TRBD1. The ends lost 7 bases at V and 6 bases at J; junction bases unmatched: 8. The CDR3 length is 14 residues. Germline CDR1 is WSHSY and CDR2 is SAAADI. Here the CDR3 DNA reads TGCGCCAGCACCTCGACAGGGGTTGCAAACACCATATATTTT. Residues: CASTSTGVANTIYF.

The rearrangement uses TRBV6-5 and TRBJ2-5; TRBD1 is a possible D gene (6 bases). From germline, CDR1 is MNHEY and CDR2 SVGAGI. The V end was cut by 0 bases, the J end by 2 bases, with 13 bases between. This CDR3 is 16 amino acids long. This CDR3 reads CASSYSKGQGQETQYF. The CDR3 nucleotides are TGTGCCAGCAGTTACTCGAAAGGGCAGGGGCAAGAGACCCAGTACTTC.

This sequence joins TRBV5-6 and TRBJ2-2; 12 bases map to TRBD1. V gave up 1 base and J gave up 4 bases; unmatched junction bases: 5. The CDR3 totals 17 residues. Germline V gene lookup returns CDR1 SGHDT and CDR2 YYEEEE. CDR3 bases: TGTGCCAGCAGCTTGTGGGACAGGGGGCTCGTCACCGGGGAGCTGTTTTTT. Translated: CASSLWDRGLVTGELFF. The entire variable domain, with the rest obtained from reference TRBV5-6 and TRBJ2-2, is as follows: DAGVTQSPTHLIKTRGQQVTLRCSPKSGHDTVSWYQQALGQGPQFIFQYYEEEERQRGNFPDRFSGHQFPNYSSELNVNALLLGDSALYLCASSLWDRGLVTGELFFGEGSRLTVL.

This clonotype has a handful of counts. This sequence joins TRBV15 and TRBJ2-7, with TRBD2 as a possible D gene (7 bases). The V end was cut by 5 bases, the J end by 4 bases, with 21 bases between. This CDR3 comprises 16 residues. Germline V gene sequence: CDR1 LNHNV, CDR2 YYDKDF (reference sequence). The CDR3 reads CATSEGRGGLKYEQYF. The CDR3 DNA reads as TGTGCCACCAGCGAGGGGAGGGGGGGCCTCAAATACGAGCAGTACTTC. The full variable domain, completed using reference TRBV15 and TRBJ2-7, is DAMVIQNPRYQVTQFGKPVTLSCSQTLNHNVMYWYQQKSSQAPKLLFHYYDKDFNNEADTPDNFQSRRPNTSFCFLDIRSPGLGDTAMYLCATSEGRGGLKYEQYFGPGTRLTVT.

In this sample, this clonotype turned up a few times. The CDR3 sequence is CASSFGTGVLNEQFF. DNA of the CDR3: TGTGCCAGCAGCTTCGGGACAGGGGTGTTGAATGAGCAGTTCTTC. The gene calls are TRBV5-6 and TRBJ2-1; 10 nucleotides line up with TRBD1. Trimming at V came to 2 bases and at J to 7 bases, leaving 6 bases not matched to a gene. Germline V gives CDR1 SGHDT, CDR2 YYEEEE. This CDR3 has 15 residues.

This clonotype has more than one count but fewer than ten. The CDR3 bases are TGTGCCAGCAGCTTAGCGGTCAACGTTTATGACTACTCCTACGAGCAGTACGTC. It encodes CASSLAVNVYDYSYEQYV. The rearrangement links TRBV7-2 to TRBJ2-7, with a tentative D call TRBD2 (5 bases). The CDR3 totals 18 residues. V dropped 0 bases and J dropped 0 bases, with 18 bases sitting between them. CDR1 and CDR2 from the germline V gene are SGHTA and FQGNSA.